This T cell receptor beta chain is from a study of identical twins. Notes on the study in general: Abundant beta clonotypes from cord blood had fewer insertions, unlike memory repertoires, which showed none. Alpha sequences out of frame and shared by twins had excess low generation probability. Analyses of zero insertions could, in part, be confounded by invariant MAIT and iNKT cells.

The CDR3 is made up of 15 amino acids. Germline assignment: CDR1 SGHVS and CDR2 FNYEAQ. Trimming stripped 5 bases from V and 5 bases from J, with 15 bases between. A note on this clonotype: The antigen is undetermined.

The cDNA had a unique molecular identifier and a template-switch universal primer site. TCRdb analysed the 5' RACE reads with MiXCR anew, one entry per CDR3 protein. The table lists some 500,000 distinct CDR3 sequences, 7.5% to 10% of them singletons. The sample was also reused in another study, on yellow fever vaccine responses in identical twins.

The source is a woman aged 18-29 years in good health. The chain has TRBV7-6 and TRBJ2-2; D is undetermined. Input material: PBMCs. CDR3 DNA: TGTGCCAGCAGCGTCACCGCAAGCGTAACCGGGGAGCTGTTTTTT. Protein product: CASSVTASVTGELFF.